The TCR beta chain under discussion was sequenced for a study of cytomegalovirus exposure and HLA in healthy donors. Study-level information: HLA-typed donors contributed some 83 million unique TCRs, which were held in an early data release.

As for this clone: Its antigen is still unknown.

Study-level points and caveats: Analysis was carried out at a later point, and it linked a missense DCLRE1C variant to TCR beta V- and J-gene trimming. Data from an earlier analysis indicated that most TCR beta V segments were productive either about 87% or about 30% of the time. Only CMV serostatus was available as immune exposure information.

The CDR3 loop spans 17 amino acids. V lost 4 bases, J lost 0 bases, and 9 bases stayed unmatched. Germline lookup yields CDR1 LNHDA and CDR2 SQIVND (reference sequence). In the PCR, 60 Vbeta and 13 Jbeta primers were used. Here immunoSEQ multiplex PCR was the method, and the copy in TCRdb shows in-frame clones only, minus some. The sample includes approximately 130,000 clones. Sequencing was done on a sample of PBMCs. The rearrangement uses TRBV19 and TRBJ1-5, with TRBD1 matching 7 bases. The clonotype was recovered from a woman in her fifties or sixties in good health and CMV-seronegative. CDR3 residues: CASSTDRTKGSNQPQHF. The CDR3 nucleotides are TGTGCCAGTAGTACGGACAGGACTAAAGGTAGCAATCAGCCCCAGCATTTT. The full variable domain, in which reference TRBV19 and TRBJ1-5 provide the parts outside the CDR3, is DGGITQSPKYLFRKEGQNVTLSCEQNLNHDAMYWYRQDPGQGLRLIYYSQIVNDFQKGDIAEGYSVSREKKESFPLTVTSAQKNPTAFYLCASSTDRTKGSNQPQHFGDGTRLSIL.